These 10 T cell receptor beta chains came from one sample sequenced in a study of resident and recirculating memory T cells in vitiligo. TCRdb's table, derived via immunoSEQ multiplex PCR, lists solely in-frame clones and lacks some. The table includes 65,000 to 80,000 clones, roughly nine tenths detected once. Sequenced sample: blood. All receptors derive from a male donor with vitiligo.

The chain combines TRBV7-9 with TRBJ1-2; tentatively, D is TRBD1 (6 bases). The V gene's germline CDR1 is SEHNR and CDR2 FQNEAQ (reference sequence). The V and J ends lost 1 base and 2 bases respectively, with 14 bases between them. The CDR3 is 16 amino acids. CDR3 in DNA: TGTGCCAGCAGCTTAGGCCCTACAGGGAACAACTATGGCTACACCTTC. This encodes CASSLGPTGNNYGYTF.

The chain is built from TRBV29-1 and TRBJ2-2, with a tentative D call TRBD1 (6 bases). Between the trimmed V and J ends, which lost 2 bases and 3 bases, there was a span of 7 bases. Germline CDR1 is SQVTM and CDR2 is ANQGSEA. The length of the CDR3 is 13 residues. This chain's CDR3 is CSVEPGDTGELFF. CDR3 nucleotide sequence: TGCAGCGTTGAACCAGGGGACACCGGGGAGCTGTTTTTT.

This rearrangement joins TRBV19 to TRBJ2-1; TRBD1 might be the D (5 bases). CDR3 size: 20 residues. Germline lookup yields CDR1 LNHDA and CDR2 SQIVND (reference sequence). V lost 3 bases and J lost 0, with 24 bases in between. The CDR3 DNA is TGTGCCAGTAGTATCTCCCCCCTCGACAGTGTCCTTGGCTCCTACAATGAGCAGTTCTTC. Translated, it gives CASSISPLDSVLGSYNEQFF.

The gene calls are TRBV28 and TRBJ2-1, with 9 bases lining up with TRBD2. J was trimmed by 0 bases and V by 4 bases; bases with no gene match: 4. This CDR3 has 16 residues. Germline lookup yields CDR1 MDHEN and CDR2 SYDVKM. CDR3 protein: CASSSLSGSSYNEQFF. CDR3 DNA: TGTGCCAGCAGTTCTCTTAGCGGGAGCTCCTACAATGAGCAGTTCTTC.

The chain employs TRBV6-5 and TRBJ2-5, with 7 bases fitting TRBD1. The germline gives CDR1 MNHEY, CDR2 SVGAGI. J was trimmed by 3 bases and V by 2 bases; bases with no gene match: 3. The CDR3 sequence is 14 residues long. CDR3 amino acids: CASSYRGQKETQYF. CDR3 DNA sequence: TGTGCCAGCAGTTACAGGGGACAGAAAGAGACCCAGTACTTC.

Here the CDR3 reads CASSLGRGRSEQYF. CDR3 nucleotide sequence: TGTGCCAGCAGCTTGGGAAGGGGGCGAAGCGAGCAGTACTTC. The chain employs TRBV5-5 and TRBJ2-7, with TRBD1 matching 7 bases. V shed 0 bases and J 6 bases; nucleotides not matched to a gene: 6. CDR3 size: 14 residues. Germline V gene data show CDR1 as SGHKS and CDR2 as YYEKEE (reference sequence).

This clone was picked up one time. The genes are TRBV10-1 and TRBJ2-1, with TRBD2 matching 8 bases. The CDR3 is made up of 17 amino acids. In germline, CDR1 is WNHNN, CDR2 SYGVQD (reference sequence). The V and J ends lost 0 bases and 2 bases, in that order; junction bases with no gene match: 6. The DNA for the CDR3 is TGCGCCAGCAGTGAGTCTCCGCGGGAGGACCCCTACAATGAGCAGTTCTTC. Residues: CASSESPREDPYNEQFF.

The J gene is TRBJ1-1, the V gene TRBV19, with 10 bases lining up with TRBD1. CDR1 and CDR2 from the germline V gene are LNHDA and SQIVND (reference sequence). Trimming removed 1 base from V and 10 bases from J; junction bases left unmatched: 6. CDR3 length equals 14 residues. For the CDR3, the DNA is TGTGCCAGTAGTATAGGCCGGGACAGGGGCCTAGCTTTCTTT. It codes for CASSIGRDRGLAFF.

This chain links TRBV4-2 with TRBJ2-3, with TRBD2 matching 10 bases. The V gene's germline CDR1 is LGHNA and CDR2 YNFKEQ. V dropped 4 bases and J dropped 2; count of bases not matched to a gene: 6. The CDR3 consists of 16 residues. In DNA, the CDR3 is TGTGCCAGCAGCCCTGGGACTAGCGAGGCCACAGATACGCAGTATTTT. This encodes CASSPGTSEATDTQYF.

V is TRBV28 and J is TRBJ1-5; no reliable D call. Per germline, CDR1 MDHEN and CDR2 SYDVKM. CDR3 length: 15 amino acids. V gave up 8 bases and J gave up 0 bases, with 14 bases separating them. In nucleotides, the CDR3 is TGTGCCAGCCACCCTCCGGGGTATAGCAATCAGCCCCAGCATTTT. It is translated as CASHPPGYSNQPQHF.